These 30 T cell receptor beta chains were all obtained from the same sample, sequenced in a study of T-cell reconstitution after alpha-beta-depleted transplantation in children. Unique molecular identifiers were used to barcode this TCRbeta library. Each CDR3 protein is one row after TCRdb ran MiXCR on the PCR reads. Of roughly 400,000 distinct CDR3 sequences in the sample, about a fifth were seen once. This specimen consisted of PBMCs from the stem cell graft donor, obtained from the stem cell graft. The receptors stem from a human donor who donated a stem cell graft to a child with acute myeloid leukemia.

This chain connects TRBV5-6 to TRBJ2-7, with 8 bases aligning to TRBD2. This CDR3 region has 16 residues. CDR1 SGHDT and CDR2 YYEEEE come from the germline V gene. V shed 2 bases, J shed 5 bases, and the junction held 12 bases outside the gene matches. The CDR3 DNA reads TGTGCCAGCAGCTTAGTTTTGGCGAGCGGGAGCAACGAGCAGTACTTC. Translated: CASSLVLASGSNEQYF. Full variable domain (outside the CDR3, taken from reference TRBV5-6 and TRBJ2-7): DAGVTQSPTHLIKTRGQQVTLRCSPKSGHDTVSWYQQALGQGPQFIFQYYEEEERQRGNFPDRFSGHQFPNYSSELNVNALLLGDSALYLCASSLVLASGSNEQYFGPGTRLTVT.

Only a few counts were recorded for this clonotype. This chain uses TRBV20-1 with TRBJ2-1; D tentatively fits TRBD1 or TRBD2 (5 bases each). Trimming left V 0 bases short and J 3 bases short, with 18 bases between. The CDR3 contains 17 residues. Germline V gives CDR1 DFQATT, CDR2 SNEGSKA (reference sequence). CDR3 nucleotides: TGCAGTGCTAGAGATGGGGACGGAACCTTCTACTACAATGAGCAGTTCTTC. Translating it yields CSARDGDGTFYYNEQFF.

A few counts support this clonotype. The chain has TRBV12-3 or TRBV12-4 and TRBJ2-1; D is perhaps TRBD1 or TRBD2 (5 bases each). CDR3 length: 13 residues. Trimming removed 2 bases at V and 9 bases at J, with 11 bases between. CDR3 sequence (DNA): TGTGCCAGCAGTTTAAGAGGGGAGACTGAGCAGTTCTTC. This codes for CASSLRGETEQFF.

CDR3 sequence: CASRGPRTGNYGYTF. The CDR3 DNA sequence: TGTGCCAGCAGGGGGCCCAGGACAGGAAACTATGGCTACACCTTC. This chain links TRBV27 with TRBJ1-2; 7 positions agree with TRBD1. Per the germline V gene, CDR1 is MNHEY and CDR2 is SMNVEV (reference sequence). This CDR3 has 15 residues. V lost 6 bases to trimming and J lost 2 bases; unmatched junction nucleotides: 9.

This rearrangement joins TRBV6-7 to TRBJ2-1, with 9 bases identical to TRBD2. TRBV6-7 is an ORF; its function is uncertain. Losses at the gene ends were 4 bases for V and 0 bases for J; bases not matched to a gene: 13. There are 19 residues in the CDR3. CDR3 DNA sequence: TGTGCCAGCAGTTTCCCGGCGGGAGGGCCAAAAAGCTCCTACAATGAGCAGTTCTTC. This sequence encodes CASSFPAGGPKSSYNEQFF.

This clonotype came up many times. The chain joins TRBV20-1 to TRBJ2-5; D is perhaps TRBD2 (5 bases). The CDR3 has 15 residues. V dropped 1 base and J dropped 2 bases, with 14 bases sitting between them. Germline V gene sequence: CDR1 DFQATT, CDR2 SNEGSKA (reference sequence). The CDR3 region is CSARGRTDGQETQYF. CDR3 DNA: TGCAGTGCTAGAGGGAGGACGGATGGTCAAGAGACCCAGTACTTC.

The CDR3 DNA reads as TGTGCCAGCACCCGTACCCAGGAAAATCAGCCCCAGCATTTT. It specifies CASTRTQENQPQHF. The chain employs TRBV6-1 and TRBJ1-5; D unresolved. CDR1 is MNHNS, CDR2 SASEGT, per germline. The CDR3 length is 14 residues. V lost 7 bases to trimming and J lost 4 bases, with 14 bases between them.

This clonotype has ten or more counts. CDR3 sequence (DNA): TGCAGTGCTAGAGATGCAGACTCCTACGAGCAGTACTTC. It specifies CSARDADSYEQYF. The rearrangement links TRBV20-1 to TRBJ2-7; D call uncertain. CDR3 length: 13 residues. V was trimmed by 0 bases and J by 0 bases, leaving 6 bases between them. The germline V gene has CDR1 DFQATT and CDR2 SNEGSKA (reference sequence).

The chain employs TRBV20-1 and TRBJ2-7, with 7 bases fitting TRBD1. The CDR3 contains 13 residues. Germline V gene sequence: CDR1 DFQATT, CDR2 SNEGSKA (reference sequence). V shed 4 bases, J shed 4 bases, and the junction held 7 bases outside the gene matches. In DNA form, the CDR3 reads TGCAGTGCTACCTCCCAGGGGGAGTACGAGCAGTACTTC. Translating it yields CSATSQGEYEQYF.

This clonotype has more than one count but fewer than ten. The chain couples TRBV10-2 to TRBJ2-7; TRBD1 matches 12 bases. The CDR3 is 16 residues long. The V and J ends lost 7 bases and 2 bases, in that order; junction bases with no gene match: 9. Germline CDR1 WSHSY, CDR2 SAAADI. The CDR3 region is CASTRGTGGKAYEQYF. The CDR3 DNA follows: TGCGCCAGCACCAGAGGGACAGGGGGCAAAGCCTACGAGCAGTACTTC.

This clonotype was recorded at least ten times. The rearrangement links TRBV12-3 or TRBV12-4 to TRBJ1-5; maybe TRBD1 (5 bases). The CDR3 is made up of 17 amino acids. V was cut by 3 bases and J by 7 bases, with 22 bases left in between. CDR3 sequence (DNA): TGTGCCAGCAGTTTGAGAGTGGGGATCGCTCAGGGACAGCCCCAGCATTTT. Translating it yields CASSLRVGIAQGQPQHF.

For this clonotype: This could be a read error, since a much larger clone is one nucleotide away. The chain uses TRBV10-3 and TRBJ2-7; D might be TRBD2 (5 bases). The V gene's germline CDR1 is ENHRY and CDR2 SYGVKD. This CDR3 spans 14 amino acids. CDR3 nucleotides: TGTGCCGTCAGTAAAGGACTGAGCTCCTACGAGCAGTACTTC. Its protein product is CAVSKGLSSYEQYF.

In its sample, this clonotype was seen many times. The chain combines TRBV4-2 with TRBJ2-7; 7 bases match TRBD2. The V gene end was trimmed by 0 bases and the J gene end by 4 bases; junction bases not matched to a gene: 9. CDR1 LGHNA and CDR2 YNFKEQ come from the germline V gene. The CDR3 is 16 amino acids. The CDR3 bases are TGTGCCAGCAGCCAAGAGATAGTGGGAGGGGCGTACGAGCAGTACTTC. It encodes CASSQEIVGGAYEQYF.

The rearrangement joins TRBV10-3 to TRBJ2-7; TRBD1 might be the D (6 bases). The CDR3 is made up of 14 amino acids. CDR1 is ENHRY and CDR2 is SYGVKD in the germline V gene. V was shortened by 8 bases and J by 0 bases, with 14 bases between the two germline ends. The CDR3 sequence is CAIGNGQSSYEQYF. CDR3 bases: TGTGCCATCGGAAACGGACAGAGCTCCTACGAGCAGTACTTC.

This sequence joins TRBV27 and TRBJ2-7; perhaps TRBD2 as D (6 bases). Germline CDR1 reads MNHEY; CDR2 reads SMNVEV (reference sequence). With 1 base removed from V and 1 base from J, the gap between germline ends came to 14 bases. This CDR3 comprises 16 residues. DNA for the CDR3: TGTGCCAGCAGTTTATTTGGCGGGGCCCCTTCCTACGAGCAGTACTTC. It is translated as CASSLFGGAPSYEQYF.

This clonotype was detected a few times. V gene TRBV6-1 combines with J gene TRBJ2-6; D might be TRBD1 (5 bases). The germline V and J ends were trimmed by 6 bases and 4 bases, with 16 bases remaining between them. CDR1 and CDR2 from the germline V gene are MNHNS and SASEGT. The CDR3 totals 16 residues. The DNA for the CDR3 is TGTGCCAGCAGGAAGTCCAGGGATACCGGGGCCAACGTCCTGACTTTC. It codes for CASRKSRDTGANVLTF.

This clonotype was seen many times. CDR3 residues: CASSDLRSNQPQHF. The CDR3 region has the DNA TGTGCCAGCAGTGATCTGCGGAGCAATCAGCCCCAGCATTTT. The genes are TRBV25-1 and TRBJ1-5; D call uncertain. The CDR3 has 14 amino acids. Trimming took 3 bases from V and 1 from J, leaving 7 bases between them. Per the germline V gene, CDR1 is MGHDK and CDR2 is SYGVNS. The whole variable domain, remainder taken from reference TRBV25-1 and TRBJ1-5, is EADIYQTPRYLVIGTGKKITLECSQTMGHDKMYWYQQDPGMELHLIHYSYGVNSTEKGDLSSESTVSRIRTEHFPLTLESARPSHTSQYLCASSDLRSNQPQHFGDGTRLSIL.

This clonotype was observed a handful of times. The V gene is TRBV27, the J gene TRBJ2-1; perhaps TRBD1 as D (6 bases). The CDR3 sequence is 14 residues long. With 2 bases removed from V and 4 bases from J, the gap between germline ends came to 9 bases. Per germline, CDR1 MNHEY and CDR2 SMNVEV (reference sequence). As DNA, the CDR3 is TGTGCCAGCAGTTTAGGACAGATATACAATGAGCAGTTCTTC. The encoded protein is CASSLGQIYNEQFF.

The chain uses TRBV7-9 and TRBJ1-6, with TRBD1 identical over 8 bases. J gave up 10 bases and V 1 base, and 3 bases lay outside the gene matches. The CDR3 loop spans 14 amino acids. Germline assignment: CDR1 SEHNR and CDR2 FQNEAQ (reference sequence). The CDR3 DNA reads as TGTGCCAGCAGCTTAGGACAGGGGCAATCACCCCTCCACTTT. Protein sequence: CASSLGQGQSPLHF.

With regard to this clonotype: Being one base from a much bigger clone, this may be a read error. V gene TRBV28 combines with J gene TRBJ2-7; D is unresolved. Germline V CDR1 and CDR2: MDHEN, SYDVKM. This CDR3 spans 15 amino acids. The germline V and J ends were trimmed by 7 bases and 4 bases, with 20 bases remaining between them. The CDR3 DNA sequence: TGTGCCAGCACCCTACTCTCCGCGAGAGTGTACGAGCAGTACTTC. Translation gives CASTLLSARVYEQYF. The whole variable domain, filled in from reference TRBV28 and TRBJ2-7, reads DVKVTQSSRYLVKRTGEKVFLECVQDMDHENMFWYRQDPGLGLRLIYFSYDVKMKEKGDIPEGYSVSREKKERFSLILESASTNQTSMYLCASTLLSARVYEQYFGPGTRLTVT.

This clonotype has ten or more counts. The chain employs TRBV29-1 and TRBJ2-5; possibly TRBD2 for D (7 bases). CDR1 is SQVTM and CDR2 is ANQGSEA in the germline V gene. V lost 7 bases and J 1 base, leaving 10 bases between the germline ends. The CDR3 is 12 amino acids. The CDR3 protein is CSAGGLQETQYF. CDR3 in DNA: TGCAGCGCCGGGGGGCTCCAAGAGACCCAGTACTTC.

The CDR3 reads CATSPMATGQPQHF. In DNA, the CDR3 is TGTGCCACCAGCCCTATGGCCACGGGTCAGCCCCAGCATTTT. The chain uses TRBV15 and TRBJ1-5; D remains unclear. V lost 5 bases and J 6 bases, leaving 14 bases between the germline ends. The CDR3 loop spans 14 amino acids. Per germline, CDR1 LNHNV and CDR2 YYDKDF (reference sequence). The full variable domain, in which reference TRBV15 and TRBJ1-5 provide the parts outside the CDR3, is DAMVIQNPRYQVTQFGKPVTLSCSQTLNHNVMYWYQQKSSQAPKLLFHYYDKDFNNEADTPDNFQSRRPNTSFCFLDIRSPGLGDTAMYLCATSPMATGQPQHFGDGTRLSIL.

This clonotype has just a few counts. V and J are TRBV4-1 and TRBJ2-1, with TRBD2 matching over 7 bases. There are 16 residues in the CDR3. Germline-derived CDR1 and CDR2 are MGHRA and YSYEKL. The V gene end was trimmed by 1 base and the J gene end by 3 bases; junction bases not matched to a gene: 6. The CDR3 protein is CASSQGAGRYYNEQFF. The CDR3 DNA is TGCGCCAGCAGCCAAGGAGCGGGAAGGTACTACAATGAGCAGTTCTTC.

The genes are TRBV6-5 and TRBJ2-7; 8 positions match TRBD1. There are 15 residues in the CDR3. From germline, CDR1 is MNHEY and CDR2 SVGAGI. Trimming removed 2 bases from V and 0 bases from J; junction bases left unmatched: 3. This chain's CDR3 is CASSYGQGNSYEQYF. In DNA, the CDR3 is TGTGCCAGCAGTTACGGACAGGGCAACTCCTACGAGCAGTACTTC.

The V call is TRBV12-3 or TRBV12-4, the J call TRBJ2-3; 10 positions match TRBD2. The CDR3 loop spans 14 amino acids. The ends lost 10 bases at V and 1 base at J; junction bases unmatched: 5. The CDR3 DNA is TGTGCCACCGATACTAGCGGGGGCACAGATACGCAGTATTTT. Its translation is CATDTSGGTDTQYF.

This chain uses TRBV7-8 with TRBJ2-2; perhaps TRBD2 as D (5 bases). Trimming removed 5 bases at V and 9 bases at J, with 10 bases between. Germline assignment: CDR1 SGHVS and CDR2 FQNEAQ. The CDR3 length is 12 residues. The CDR3 sequence: CASSHEGRELFF. The CDR3 nucleotides are TGTGCCAGCAGCCACGAGGGCCGGGAGCTGTTTTTT.

The chain carries TRBV4-2 and TRBJ2-5, with D possibly being TRBD2 (5 bases). V was clipped by 1 base and J by 5 bases, with 17 bases between them. Per germline, CDR1 LGHNA and CDR2 YNFKEQ. The CDR3 runs 16 residues. The CDR3 DNA is TGTGCCAGCAGCCAAGCCATCTTACCGGGGATCGAGACCCAGTACTTC. Amino acids: CASSQAILPGIETQYF.

This clonotype was found many times. The gene calls are TRBV4-2 and TRBJ2-1; 9 nucleotides agree with TRBD1. The trim removed 3 bases at V and 9 bases at J, leaving 12 bases unmatched. The CDR3 runs 16 residues. Germline-derived CDR1 and CDR2 are LGHNA and YNFKEQ. CDR3 DNA: TGTGCCAGCAGCCACGATGGGGGACAGGGAAAGGTTGAGCAGTTCTTC. It is translated as CASSHDGGQGKVEQFF.

This clonotype was detected a few times. The chain combines TRBV7-3 with TRBJ1-1, with TRBD1 matching 10 bases. Germline V lookup: CDR1 SGHTA, CDR2 FQGTGA. The CDR3 is made up of 16 amino acids. V lost 5 bases and J lost 0; bases outside the gene matches: 6. The CDR3 sequence is CASSTGTGAMNTEAFF. CDR3 nucleotides: TGTGCCAGCAGCACCGGGACAGGGGCAATGAACACTGAAGCTTTCTTT. Drawing the rest from reference TRBV7-3 and TRBJ1-1, the complete variable domain is GAGVSQTPSNKVTEKGKYVELRCDPISGHTALYWYRQSLGQGPEFLIYFQGTGAADDSGLPNDRFFAVRPEGSVSTLKIQRTERGDSAVYLCASSTGTGAMNTEAFFGQGTRLTVV.

The chain has TRBV18 and TRBJ2-1; 7 bases align to TRBD2. The germline V gene has CDR1 KGHSH and CDR2 LQKENI. The CDR3 contains 15 residues. V gave up 3 bases and J gave up 7 bases; unmatched junction bases: 9. CDR3 region: CASSPRGSTSNEQFF. CDR3 bases: TGTGCCAGCTCACCTCGCGGGAGTACGTCGAATGAGCAGTTCTTC.